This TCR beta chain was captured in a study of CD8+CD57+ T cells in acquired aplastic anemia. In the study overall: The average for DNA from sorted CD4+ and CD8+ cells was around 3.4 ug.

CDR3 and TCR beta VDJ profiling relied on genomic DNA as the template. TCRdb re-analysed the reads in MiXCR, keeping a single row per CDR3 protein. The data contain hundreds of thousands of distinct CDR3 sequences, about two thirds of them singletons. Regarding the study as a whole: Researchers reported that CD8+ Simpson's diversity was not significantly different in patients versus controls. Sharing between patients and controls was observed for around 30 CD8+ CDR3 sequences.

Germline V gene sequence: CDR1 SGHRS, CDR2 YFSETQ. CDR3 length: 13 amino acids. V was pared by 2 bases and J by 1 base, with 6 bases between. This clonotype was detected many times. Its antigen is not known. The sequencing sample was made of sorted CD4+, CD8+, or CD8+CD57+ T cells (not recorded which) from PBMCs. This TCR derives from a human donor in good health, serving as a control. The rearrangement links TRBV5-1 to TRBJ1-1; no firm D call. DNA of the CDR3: TGCGCCAGCAGCTTCCCGGAGAACACTGAAGCTTTCTTT. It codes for CASSFPENTEAFF.